This passage covers 19 T cell receptor beta chains from one sample sequenced in a study of T-cell memory formation after mild COVID-19. TCRdb reprocessed the 5' RACE reads with MiXCR, giving one entry per CDR3 protein. The data show roughly 370,000 distinct CDR3 sequences, with approximately 15% seen just once and roughly 21% held by the top ten. The material sequenced was PBMCs or a T cell subset sorted from them (not recorded which). These receptors were obtained from a man aged 18 to 29 who had mild COVID-19 (a few samples of this study predate the infection). Cell type and time point are not known.

This chain joins TRBV6-2 or TRBV6-3 and TRBJ1-5, with 11 bases fitting TRBD1. Germline V CDR1 and CDR2: MNHEY, SVGEGT. J was trimmed by 6 bases and V by 5 bases; bases with no gene match: 6. The CDR3 spans 15 residues. CDR3 amino acids: CASSPPGTGGQPQHF. The CDR3 DNA sequence: TGTGCCAGCAGTCCTCCCGGGACAGGGGGTCAGCCCCAGCATTTT.

This clonotype was counted between two and nine times. V usage is TRBV6-1 and J usage is TRBJ1-2; TRBD1 matches 11 bases. Germline loops: CDR1 MNHNS, CDR2 SASEGT. The CDR3 sequence is 15 residues long. The junction had 10 bases not matched to a gene; V was cut back by 6 bases and J by 7 bases. In nucleotides, the CDR3 is TGTGCCAGCAGGTCGAGGTCGGGACAGGGGGTTGGCTACACCTTC. Translation gives CASRSRSGQGVGYTF.

This clonotype was observed a few times. The chain recombines TRBV20-1 with TRBJ2-5, with 10 positions matching TRBD2. Germline CDR1 reads DFQATT; CDR2 reads SNEGSKA (reference sequence). V gave up 7 bases and J gave up 10 bases; unmatched junction bases: 6. The length of the CDR3 is 11 residues. Here the CDR3 reads CSGASGGRQYF. The CDR3 DNA reads TGCAGTGGGGCTAGCGGGGGACGCCAGTACTTC.

CDR3 amino acids: CASEGGRGNTEAFF. Written as DNA, the CDR3 is TGCGCCAGCGAAGGGGGTCGGGGGAACACTGAAGCTTTCTTT. The chain uses TRBV5-1 and TRBJ1-1, with D possibly matching TRBD1 (6 bases). In germline, CDR1 is SGHRS, CDR2 YFSETQ. This CDR3 has 14 residues. Trimming left V 7 bases short and J 1 base short, with 14 bases between.

The chain recombines TRBV11-2 with TRBJ2-7; D assignment may be TRBD1 or TRBD2 (5 bases each). With 0 bases removed from V and 9 bases from J, the gap between germline ends came to 12 bases. The CDR3 sequence is 13 residues long. The V gene's germline CDR1 is SGHAT and CDR2 FQNNGV. CDR3 region: CASSLDQKGRQYF. As DNA, the CDR3 is TGTGCCAGCAGCTTAGATCAGAAGGGGAGGCAGTACTTC.

The gene calls are TRBV19 and TRBJ1-5; no clear D. V lost 5 bases, J lost 6 bases, and 11 bases lay in between. The CDR3 runs 13 residues. Germline-derived CDR1 and CDR2 are LNHDA and SQIVND (reference sequence). CDR3 in DNA: TGTGCCAGTAGTTTTCAGGAGTCTCAGCCCCAGCATTTT. Residues: CASSFQESQPQHF.

In this sample, this clonotype turned up a few times. The gene calls are TRBV7-6 and TRBJ2-1; 10 bases match TRBD2. The J segment lost 8 bases and the V segment lost 3 bases, leaving 13 bases of the junction unmatched. Germline V lookup: CDR1 SGHVS, CDR2 FNYEAQ. This CDR3 is 17 amino acids long. CDR3 sequence reads: CASSFSQRGGVSDEQFF. For the CDR3, the DNA is TGTGCCAGCAGCTTTTCCCAGCGGGGGGGCGTTAGCGATGAGCAGTTCTTC.

This clonotype has more than one count but fewer than ten. This chain uses TRBV9 with TRBJ2-5; D unresolved. CDR1 SGDLS and CDR2 YYNGEE come from the germline V gene. The V end was cut by 4 bases, the J end by 7 bases, with 23 bases between. The CDR3 is 16 residues long. In DNA, the CDR3 is TGTGCCAGCAGCACCAATTCTCCGGGCCTAATGGGGACCCAGTACTTC. The encoded protein is CASSTNSPGLMGTQYF.

The rearrangement joins TRBV19 to TRBJ2-7; possibly TRBD1 or TRBD2 for D (6 bases each). CDR1 and CDR2 from the germline V gene are LNHDA and SQIVND (reference sequence). The V gene lost 7 bases and the J gene lost 4 bases, with 14 bases spanning the gap. The CDR3 extends over 13 amino acids. CDR3: CASTVGGGYEQYF. In DNA form, the CDR3 reads TGTGCCAGTACTGTCGGGGGCGGGTACGAGCAGTACTTC. The variable domain in full, with the rest retrieved from reference TRBV19 and TRBJ2-7, is DGGITQSPKYLFRKEGQNVTLSCEQNLNHDAMYWYRQDPGQGLRLIYYSQIVNDFQKGDIAEGYSVSREKKESFPLTVTSAQKNPTAFYLCASTVGGGYEQYFGPGTRLTVT.

The rearrangement links TRBV4-2 to TRBJ2-1, with TRBD2 matching over 10 bases. Germline V gives CDR1 LGHNA, CDR2 YNFKEQ. V lost 4 bases to trimming and J lost 4 bases; unmatched junction nucleotides: 10. The CDR3 is 17 residues long. The CDR3 bases are TGTGCCAGCAGCCCCCGAAAAGCACTAGCGGGGTACAATGAGCAGTTCTTC. This gives the protein CASSPRKALAGYNEQFF.

V gene TRBV7-2 combines with J gene TRBJ2-3; 15 nucleotides align to TRBD2. Unmatched junction bases numbered 11, after V lost 5 bases and J lost 2 bases. Per germline, CDR1 SGHTA and CDR2 FQGNSA. CDR3 length: 19 amino acids. CDR3 residues: CASSDPAGLAGGYTDTQYF. The CDR3 DNA is TGTGCCAGCAGCGACCCGGCCGGACTAGCGGGGGGGTACACAGATACGCAGTATTTT. Drawing the rest from reference TRBV7-2 and TRBJ2-3, the complete variable domain is GAGVSQSPSNKVTEKGKDVELRCDPISGHTALYWYRQSLGQGLEFLIYFQGNSAPDKSGLPSDRFSAERTGGSVSTLTIQRTQQEDSAVYLCASSDPAGLAGGYTDTQYFGPGTRLTVL.

The J gene is TRBJ2-1, the V gene TRBV7-9; D may be TRBD2 (7 bases). Germline V gives CDR1 SEHNR, CDR2 FQNEAQ (reference sequence). The CDR3 totals 16 residues. Trimming removed 4 bases at V and 8 bases at J, with 21 bases between. DNA for the CDR3: TGTGCCAGCAGCTCCCCGGTAAGGGGGGAGGGCGATGAGCAGTTCTTC. It is translated as CASSSPVRGEGDEQFF.

This clonotype was detected only a few times. This chain connects TRBV6-5 to TRBJ2-7; D not certain. Trimming took 2 bases from V and 0 from J, leaving 5 bases between them. The germline gives CDR1 MNHEY, CDR2 SVGAGI. CDR3 size: 13 residues. The CDR3 DNA is TGTGCCAGCAGTTACGCCAACTCCTACGAGCAGTACTTC. Protein sequence: CASSYANSYEQYF.

CDR3 residues: CASSRTVYSNQPQHF. The CDR3 bases are TGTGCCAGCAGTCGGACAGTCTATAGCAATCAGCCCCAGCATTTT. The chain combines TRBV6-2 or TRBV6-3 with TRBJ1-5; weak D call: TRBD1 (6 bases). Germline CDR1 reads MNHEY; CDR2 reads SVGEGT. This CDR3 region has 15 residues. Between the trimmed V and J ends, which lost 5 bases and 0 bases, there was a span of 11 bases.

There are a few counts of this clonotype. This chain joins TRBV6-5 and TRBJ2-3, with TRBD1 matching over 10 bases. Germline V gene sequence: CDR1 MNHEY, CDR2 SVGAGI. The V and J ends lost 9 bases and 4 bases, in that order; junction bases with no gene match: 16. The CDR3 is 17 residues long. In nucleotides, the CDR3 is TGTGCCAGTCCCTGGGACAGGGGCACGCGTGGGGCAGATACGCAGTATTTT. Protein: CASPWDRGTRGADTQYF.

This chain uses TRBV5-4 with TRBJ1-2, with 8 bases aligning to TRBD1. The germline gives CDR1 SGHNT, CDR2 YYREEE (reference sequence). The CDR3 length is 15 residues. V lost 0 bases to trimming and J lost 4 bases; unmatched junction nucleotides: 5. The CDR3 loop is CASSLVFRGPYGYTF. In DNA form, the CDR3 reads TGTGCCAGCAGCTTGGTTTTCAGGGGGCCCTATGGCTACACCTTC.

This clonotype showed up just a few times. The rearrangement uses TRBV15 and TRBJ2-1, with 11 bases matching TRBD1. The CDR3 loop spans 15 amino acids. Per the germline V gene, CDR1 is LNHNV and CDR2 is YYDKDF (reference sequence). With V trimmed by 4 bases and J by 7 bases, 6 bases remained unmatched. The CDR3 DNA reads TGTGCCACCAGCACCTGGGGACAGGGGGGGAATGAGCAGTTCTTC. Translation gives CATSTWGQGGNEQFF.

V is TRBV6-2 or TRBV6-3 and J is TRBJ1-2, with a possible D match to TRBD1 (6 bases). The CDR3 is 14 amino acids. Germline lookup yields CDR1 MNHEY and CDR2 SVGEGT. V shed 8 bases and J shed 4 bases, with 17 bases lying between them. The CDR3 spells CASGRIQGSYGYTF. Written as DNA, the CDR3 is TGTGCCAGCGGACGGATACAGGGTTCCTATGGCTACACCTTC.

V usage is TRBV20-1 and J usage is TRBJ2-2; maybe TRBD2 (6 bases). The CDR3 has 16 residues. Deletions cut 5 bases from V and 6 bases from J, with 22 bases between. CDR1 is DFQATT and CDR2 is SNEGSKA in the germline V gene (reference sequence). CDR3 region: CSAETLGTPVAGELFF. The DNA for the CDR3 is TGCAGTGCTGAGACGCTCGGGACTCCCGTCGCCGGGGAGCTGTTTTTT.